The 14 T cell receptor beta chains listed next were all sequenced from one sample in a study of cytomegalovirus exposure and HLA in healthy donors. PCR employed 60 Vbeta and 13 Jbeta primers. The protocol was immunoSEQ multiplex PCR, while the TCRdb copy is restricted to in-frame clones and leaves out a portion. In the table there are 100,000 to 150,000 clones, 70% to 90% of which are singletons. The sample taken for sequencing was PBMCs. These receptors originate from a boy aged 5 to 17 in good health and CMV-seronegative.

A note on this clone: Different DNA sequences within this sample yield the same CDR3. The V gene is TRBV7-9, the J gene TRBJ2-7, with unresolved D. The CDR3 runs to 11 residues. Trimming stripped 5 bases from V and 1 base from J, with 3 bases between. Germline loops: CDR1 SEHNR, CDR2 FQNEAQ (reference sequence). This chain's CDR3 is CASSPSYEQYF. Written as DNA, the CDR3 is TGTGCCAGCAGCCCTTCCTACGAGCAGTACTTC.

The rearrangement links TRBV11-2 to TRBJ2-1; 10 nucleotides align to TRBD2. CDR3 size: 18 residues. The V gene end was trimmed by 3 bases and the J gene end by 6 bases; junction bases not matched to a gene: 14. Germline CDR1 is SGHAT and CDR2 is FQNNGV. The CDR3 sequence is CASSFTSGNSYTVNEQFF. The CDR3 DNA sequence: TGTGCCAGCAGCTTCACTAGCGGGAATTCGTACACGGTCAATGAGCAGTTCTTC.

This clone has just one count. The chain carries TRBV5-1 and TRBJ2-7; TRBD2 is a possible D gene (6 bases). Trimming left V 4 bases short and J 5 bases short, with 13 bases between. The CDR3 has 13 residues. The germline CDR1 and CDR2 sequences are SGHRS and YFSETQ. CDR3 in amino acids: CASSTTSFHEQYF. CDR3 nucleotide sequence: TGCGCCAGCAGCACGACTAGTTTCCACGAGCAGTACTTC.

The gene calls are TRBV5-1 and TRBJ1-1, with TRBD1 matching 8 bases. V dropped 6 bases and J dropped 5; count of bases not matched to a gene: 3. The CDR3 is made up of 12 amino acids. CDR1 and CDR2 (germline): SGHRS, YFSETQ. The CDR3 nucleotides are TGCGCCAGCACGGGACAGGATACTGAAGCTTTCTTT. Translating gives CASTGQDTEAFF.

Comments on this clone: Other DNA sequences in the same sample also yield this CDR3. This chain links TRBV9 with TRBJ1-2; possibly TRBD1 for D (5 bases). The CDR3 contains 14 residues. CDR1 is SGDLS, CDR2 YYNGEE, per germline. Trimming stripped 0 bases from V and 1 base from J, with 7 bases between. Here the CDR3 DNA reads TGTGCCAGCAGCGTAGGGCAGGGTAACTATGGCTACACCTTC. This sequence encodes CASSVGQGNYGYTF.

J is TRBJ2-2 and V is TRBV5-6; TRBD1 matches at 9 bases. The CDR3 spans 16 residues. J lost 7 bases, V lost 1 base, and 8 bases had no gene match. CDR1 and CDR2 from the germline V gene are SGHDT and YYEEEE. The CDR3 here is CASSLWGDRAIGELFF. The CDR3 DNA sequence: TGTGCCAGCAGCTTGTGGGGGGACAGGGCAATCGGGGAGCTGTTTTTT.

The chain has TRBV29-1 and TRBJ2-3, with TRBD2 matching over 8 bases. This CDR3 spans 14 amino acids. V shed 8 bases, J shed 0 bases, and the junction held 7 bases outside the gene matches. CDR1 SQVTM and CDR2 ANQGSEA come from the germline V gene. Written as DNA, the CDR3 is TGCAGCCAAAAGCGGGAGTTAAGCACAGATACGCAGTATTTT. Amino acids: CSQKRELSTDTQYF.

The chain combines TRBV18 with TRBJ1-4; maybe TRBD1 (6 bases). V was trimmed by 1 base and J by 5 bases, leaving 14 bases between them. This CDR3 has 16 residues. Germline V gives CDR1 KGHSH, CDR2 LQKENI. The DNA of the CDR3 is TGTGCCAGCTCACCACTTGGCGGGCAGGGGAATGAAAAACTGTTTTTT. Amino acids: CASSPLGGQGNEKLFF.

V and J are TRBV7-9 and TRBJ2-7; maybe TRBD2 (6 bases). Per the germline V gene, CDR1 is SEHNR and CDR2 is FQNEAQ (reference sequence). Trimming stripped 5 bases from V and 5 bases from J, with 16 bases between. The CDR3 has 14 residues. In DNA form, the CDR3 reads TGTGCCAGCAGCCTCACCGGGACTCTCCACGAGCAGTACTTC. Its translation is CASSLTGTLHEQYF.

The chain carries TRBV7-9 and TRBJ1-4, with D maybe TRBD1 (6 bases). This CDR3 comprises 14 residues. The germline gives CDR1 SEHNR, CDR2 FQNEAQ (reference sequence). V was trimmed by 1 base and J by 8 bases, leaving 11 bases between them. The CDR3 spells CASSLGGQGEKLFF. For the CDR3, the DNA is TGTGCCAGCAGCTTAGGAGGTCAGGGGGAAAAACTGTTTTTT.

This clone was counted many times. The chain couples TRBV2 to TRBJ2-7, with 8 nucleotides matching TRBD2. CDR1 SNHLY and CDR2 FYNNEI come from the germline V gene. CDR3 length: 15 amino acids. Losses at the gene ends were 7 bases for V and 3 bases for J; bases not matched to a gene: 11. The CDR3 loop reads CASMASATSVYEQYF. CDR3 DNA sequence: TGTGCCAGCATGGCCTCCGCGACTAGCGTCTACGAGCAGTACTTC.

The rearrangement links TRBV5-1 to TRBJ1-2; tentatively, D is TRBD1 (5 bases). Per the germline V gene, CDR1 is SGHRS and CDR2 is YFSETQ. The V end was cut by 4 bases, the J end by 7 bases, with 23 bases between. This CDR3 contains 16 residues. In DNA form, the CDR3 reads TGCGCCAGCAGCGACACCTCAGGGCGCCCTTTGGGTGGCTACACCTTC. It is translated as CASSDTSGRPLGGYTF.

V is TRBV5-6 and J is TRBJ1-5, with D maybe TRBD1 (5 bases). From germline, CDR1 is SGHDT and CDR2 YYEEEE. Trimming removed 5 bases at V and 0 bases at J, with 12 bases between. The CDR3 runs 15 residues. The CDR3 bases are TGTGCCAGCAGTTCATTAGGGGTTAGCAATCAGCCCCAGCATTTT. The encoded protein is CASSSLGVSNQPQHF.

The chain couples TRBV19 to TRBJ1-5; 10 nucleotides line up with TRBD1. Germline V CDR1 and CDR2: LNHDA, SQIVND (reference sequence). V was clipped by 5 bases and J by 6 bases; unmatched bases: 10. CDR3 size: 16 residues. The CDR3 DNA reads TGTGCCAGTAGTCGCACCGGGACAGGGGTTGGTCAGCCCCAGCATTTT. Protein: CASSRTGTGVGQPQHF.